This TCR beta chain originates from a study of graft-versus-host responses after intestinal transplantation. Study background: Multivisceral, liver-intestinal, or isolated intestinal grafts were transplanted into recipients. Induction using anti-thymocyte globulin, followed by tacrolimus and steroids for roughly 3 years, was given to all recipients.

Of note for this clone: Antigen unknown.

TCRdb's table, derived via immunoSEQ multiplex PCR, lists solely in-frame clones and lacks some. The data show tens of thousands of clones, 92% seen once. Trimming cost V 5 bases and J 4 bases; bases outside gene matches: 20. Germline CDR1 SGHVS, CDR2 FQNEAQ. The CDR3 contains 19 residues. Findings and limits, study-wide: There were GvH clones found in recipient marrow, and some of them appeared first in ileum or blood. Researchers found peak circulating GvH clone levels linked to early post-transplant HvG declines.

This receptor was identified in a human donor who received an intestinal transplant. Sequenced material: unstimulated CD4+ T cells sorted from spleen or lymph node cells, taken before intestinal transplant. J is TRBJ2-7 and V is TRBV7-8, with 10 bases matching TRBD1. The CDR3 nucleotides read TGTGCCAGCAGCCCAGGACAGGGGGGGAACTACAGTTTGGCGTACGAGCAGTACTTC. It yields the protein CASSPGQGGNYSLAYEQYF. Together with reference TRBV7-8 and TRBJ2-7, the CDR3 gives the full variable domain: GAGVSQSPRYKVAKRGQDVALRCDPISGHVSLFWYQQALGQGPEFLTYFQNEAQLDKSGLPSDRFFAERPEGSVSTLKIQRTQQEDSAVYLCASSPGQGGNYSLAYEQYFGPGTRLTVT.